The sequence of this TCR beta chain was determined in a study of T cells in Graves' hyperthyroidism and ophthalmopathy. The study enrolled patients aged 18 to 65 with newly diagnosed hyperthyroidism of under 2 months' duration. A sample of blood taken at first hyperthyroidism diagnosis preceded any ophthalmopathy symptoms. The V gene's germline CDR1 is ENHRY and CDR2 SYGVKD. The CDR3 totals 13 residues. V lost 6 bases and J lost 10, with 13 bases in between. This clonotype was counted at least ten times. Its antigen is unidentified. Overall study results and limits: Ophthalmopathy and stable hyperthyroidism were separated by a 13 V-J model.

Regions amplified from RNA transcripts were the TCR beta CDR3 regions. The TCR CDR3 was amplified in a first-round RT-PCR using the HTBI primer set. TCRdb reprocessed the multiplex PCR reads via MiXCR and lists one record per CDR3 protein. Counted here are 300,000 to 450,000 distinct CDR3 sequences, about 15% occurring once; the ten biggest clones make up approximately 30%. V and J are TRBV10-3 and TRBJ1-6; no definite D call. The TCR comes from a woman aged 25 to 45 with Graves' hyperthyroidism that later progressed to Graves' ophthalmopathy. Sequenced input: blood. As DNA, the CDR3 is TGTGCCATCAGGGGGATCGAGCAATCACCCCTCCACTTT. Translating it yields CAIRGIEQSPLHF.